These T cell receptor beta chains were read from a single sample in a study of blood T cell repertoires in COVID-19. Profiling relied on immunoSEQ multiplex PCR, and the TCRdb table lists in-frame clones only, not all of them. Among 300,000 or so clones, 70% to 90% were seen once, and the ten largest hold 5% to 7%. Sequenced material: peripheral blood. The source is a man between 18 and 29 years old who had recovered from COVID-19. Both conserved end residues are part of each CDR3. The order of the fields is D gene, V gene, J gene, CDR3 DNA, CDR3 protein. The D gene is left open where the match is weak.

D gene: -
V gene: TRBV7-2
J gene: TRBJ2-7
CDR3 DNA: TGTGCCAGCAGCTCTTCAGGAGGGATGGGTTTC
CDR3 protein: CASSSSGGMGF

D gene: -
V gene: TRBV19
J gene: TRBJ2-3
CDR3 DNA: TGTGCCAGCCGGACACCGGGCAGCGATACGCAGTATTTT
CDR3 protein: CASRTPGSDTQYF

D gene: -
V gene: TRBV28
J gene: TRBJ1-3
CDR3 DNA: TGTGCCAGCAGTTTATCCACCGGGTTTAGAAACACCATATATTTT
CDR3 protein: CASSLSTGFRNTIYF

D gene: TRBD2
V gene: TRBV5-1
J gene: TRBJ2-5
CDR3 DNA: TGCGCCAGCAGCTTTGTTGGCGGGGGGGGCCAAGAGACCCAGTACTTC
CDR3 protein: CASSFVGGGGQETQYF

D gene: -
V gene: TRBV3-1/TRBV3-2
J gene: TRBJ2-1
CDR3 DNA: TGTGCCAGCAGCCATCCGGGACTGAGTCGCTATGAGCAGTTCTTC
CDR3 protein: CASSHPGLSRYEQFF

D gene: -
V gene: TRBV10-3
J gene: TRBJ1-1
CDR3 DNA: TGTGCCACCAGTAATCAGAACACTGAAGCTTTCTTT
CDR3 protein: CATSNQNTEAFF

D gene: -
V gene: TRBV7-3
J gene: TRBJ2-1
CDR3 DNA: TGTGCCAGCAGCGTCCTAGCGACCCTTTACAATGAGCAGTTCTTC
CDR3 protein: CASSVLATLYNEQFF

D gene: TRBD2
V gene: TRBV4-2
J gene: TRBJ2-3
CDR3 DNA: TGTGCCAGCAGCCAACAGGGGCCACTAGCGGGGGGGAGCACAGATACGCAGTATTTT
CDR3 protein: CASSQQGPLAGGSTDTQYF

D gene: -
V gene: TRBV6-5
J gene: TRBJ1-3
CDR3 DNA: TGTGCCAGCATTAAAGGAAACACCATATATTTT
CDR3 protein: CASIKGNTIYF

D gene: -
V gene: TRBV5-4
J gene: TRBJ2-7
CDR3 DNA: TGTGCCAGCAGCTCGTCAGAAAACTACGAGCAGTACTTC
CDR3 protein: CASSSSENYEQYF